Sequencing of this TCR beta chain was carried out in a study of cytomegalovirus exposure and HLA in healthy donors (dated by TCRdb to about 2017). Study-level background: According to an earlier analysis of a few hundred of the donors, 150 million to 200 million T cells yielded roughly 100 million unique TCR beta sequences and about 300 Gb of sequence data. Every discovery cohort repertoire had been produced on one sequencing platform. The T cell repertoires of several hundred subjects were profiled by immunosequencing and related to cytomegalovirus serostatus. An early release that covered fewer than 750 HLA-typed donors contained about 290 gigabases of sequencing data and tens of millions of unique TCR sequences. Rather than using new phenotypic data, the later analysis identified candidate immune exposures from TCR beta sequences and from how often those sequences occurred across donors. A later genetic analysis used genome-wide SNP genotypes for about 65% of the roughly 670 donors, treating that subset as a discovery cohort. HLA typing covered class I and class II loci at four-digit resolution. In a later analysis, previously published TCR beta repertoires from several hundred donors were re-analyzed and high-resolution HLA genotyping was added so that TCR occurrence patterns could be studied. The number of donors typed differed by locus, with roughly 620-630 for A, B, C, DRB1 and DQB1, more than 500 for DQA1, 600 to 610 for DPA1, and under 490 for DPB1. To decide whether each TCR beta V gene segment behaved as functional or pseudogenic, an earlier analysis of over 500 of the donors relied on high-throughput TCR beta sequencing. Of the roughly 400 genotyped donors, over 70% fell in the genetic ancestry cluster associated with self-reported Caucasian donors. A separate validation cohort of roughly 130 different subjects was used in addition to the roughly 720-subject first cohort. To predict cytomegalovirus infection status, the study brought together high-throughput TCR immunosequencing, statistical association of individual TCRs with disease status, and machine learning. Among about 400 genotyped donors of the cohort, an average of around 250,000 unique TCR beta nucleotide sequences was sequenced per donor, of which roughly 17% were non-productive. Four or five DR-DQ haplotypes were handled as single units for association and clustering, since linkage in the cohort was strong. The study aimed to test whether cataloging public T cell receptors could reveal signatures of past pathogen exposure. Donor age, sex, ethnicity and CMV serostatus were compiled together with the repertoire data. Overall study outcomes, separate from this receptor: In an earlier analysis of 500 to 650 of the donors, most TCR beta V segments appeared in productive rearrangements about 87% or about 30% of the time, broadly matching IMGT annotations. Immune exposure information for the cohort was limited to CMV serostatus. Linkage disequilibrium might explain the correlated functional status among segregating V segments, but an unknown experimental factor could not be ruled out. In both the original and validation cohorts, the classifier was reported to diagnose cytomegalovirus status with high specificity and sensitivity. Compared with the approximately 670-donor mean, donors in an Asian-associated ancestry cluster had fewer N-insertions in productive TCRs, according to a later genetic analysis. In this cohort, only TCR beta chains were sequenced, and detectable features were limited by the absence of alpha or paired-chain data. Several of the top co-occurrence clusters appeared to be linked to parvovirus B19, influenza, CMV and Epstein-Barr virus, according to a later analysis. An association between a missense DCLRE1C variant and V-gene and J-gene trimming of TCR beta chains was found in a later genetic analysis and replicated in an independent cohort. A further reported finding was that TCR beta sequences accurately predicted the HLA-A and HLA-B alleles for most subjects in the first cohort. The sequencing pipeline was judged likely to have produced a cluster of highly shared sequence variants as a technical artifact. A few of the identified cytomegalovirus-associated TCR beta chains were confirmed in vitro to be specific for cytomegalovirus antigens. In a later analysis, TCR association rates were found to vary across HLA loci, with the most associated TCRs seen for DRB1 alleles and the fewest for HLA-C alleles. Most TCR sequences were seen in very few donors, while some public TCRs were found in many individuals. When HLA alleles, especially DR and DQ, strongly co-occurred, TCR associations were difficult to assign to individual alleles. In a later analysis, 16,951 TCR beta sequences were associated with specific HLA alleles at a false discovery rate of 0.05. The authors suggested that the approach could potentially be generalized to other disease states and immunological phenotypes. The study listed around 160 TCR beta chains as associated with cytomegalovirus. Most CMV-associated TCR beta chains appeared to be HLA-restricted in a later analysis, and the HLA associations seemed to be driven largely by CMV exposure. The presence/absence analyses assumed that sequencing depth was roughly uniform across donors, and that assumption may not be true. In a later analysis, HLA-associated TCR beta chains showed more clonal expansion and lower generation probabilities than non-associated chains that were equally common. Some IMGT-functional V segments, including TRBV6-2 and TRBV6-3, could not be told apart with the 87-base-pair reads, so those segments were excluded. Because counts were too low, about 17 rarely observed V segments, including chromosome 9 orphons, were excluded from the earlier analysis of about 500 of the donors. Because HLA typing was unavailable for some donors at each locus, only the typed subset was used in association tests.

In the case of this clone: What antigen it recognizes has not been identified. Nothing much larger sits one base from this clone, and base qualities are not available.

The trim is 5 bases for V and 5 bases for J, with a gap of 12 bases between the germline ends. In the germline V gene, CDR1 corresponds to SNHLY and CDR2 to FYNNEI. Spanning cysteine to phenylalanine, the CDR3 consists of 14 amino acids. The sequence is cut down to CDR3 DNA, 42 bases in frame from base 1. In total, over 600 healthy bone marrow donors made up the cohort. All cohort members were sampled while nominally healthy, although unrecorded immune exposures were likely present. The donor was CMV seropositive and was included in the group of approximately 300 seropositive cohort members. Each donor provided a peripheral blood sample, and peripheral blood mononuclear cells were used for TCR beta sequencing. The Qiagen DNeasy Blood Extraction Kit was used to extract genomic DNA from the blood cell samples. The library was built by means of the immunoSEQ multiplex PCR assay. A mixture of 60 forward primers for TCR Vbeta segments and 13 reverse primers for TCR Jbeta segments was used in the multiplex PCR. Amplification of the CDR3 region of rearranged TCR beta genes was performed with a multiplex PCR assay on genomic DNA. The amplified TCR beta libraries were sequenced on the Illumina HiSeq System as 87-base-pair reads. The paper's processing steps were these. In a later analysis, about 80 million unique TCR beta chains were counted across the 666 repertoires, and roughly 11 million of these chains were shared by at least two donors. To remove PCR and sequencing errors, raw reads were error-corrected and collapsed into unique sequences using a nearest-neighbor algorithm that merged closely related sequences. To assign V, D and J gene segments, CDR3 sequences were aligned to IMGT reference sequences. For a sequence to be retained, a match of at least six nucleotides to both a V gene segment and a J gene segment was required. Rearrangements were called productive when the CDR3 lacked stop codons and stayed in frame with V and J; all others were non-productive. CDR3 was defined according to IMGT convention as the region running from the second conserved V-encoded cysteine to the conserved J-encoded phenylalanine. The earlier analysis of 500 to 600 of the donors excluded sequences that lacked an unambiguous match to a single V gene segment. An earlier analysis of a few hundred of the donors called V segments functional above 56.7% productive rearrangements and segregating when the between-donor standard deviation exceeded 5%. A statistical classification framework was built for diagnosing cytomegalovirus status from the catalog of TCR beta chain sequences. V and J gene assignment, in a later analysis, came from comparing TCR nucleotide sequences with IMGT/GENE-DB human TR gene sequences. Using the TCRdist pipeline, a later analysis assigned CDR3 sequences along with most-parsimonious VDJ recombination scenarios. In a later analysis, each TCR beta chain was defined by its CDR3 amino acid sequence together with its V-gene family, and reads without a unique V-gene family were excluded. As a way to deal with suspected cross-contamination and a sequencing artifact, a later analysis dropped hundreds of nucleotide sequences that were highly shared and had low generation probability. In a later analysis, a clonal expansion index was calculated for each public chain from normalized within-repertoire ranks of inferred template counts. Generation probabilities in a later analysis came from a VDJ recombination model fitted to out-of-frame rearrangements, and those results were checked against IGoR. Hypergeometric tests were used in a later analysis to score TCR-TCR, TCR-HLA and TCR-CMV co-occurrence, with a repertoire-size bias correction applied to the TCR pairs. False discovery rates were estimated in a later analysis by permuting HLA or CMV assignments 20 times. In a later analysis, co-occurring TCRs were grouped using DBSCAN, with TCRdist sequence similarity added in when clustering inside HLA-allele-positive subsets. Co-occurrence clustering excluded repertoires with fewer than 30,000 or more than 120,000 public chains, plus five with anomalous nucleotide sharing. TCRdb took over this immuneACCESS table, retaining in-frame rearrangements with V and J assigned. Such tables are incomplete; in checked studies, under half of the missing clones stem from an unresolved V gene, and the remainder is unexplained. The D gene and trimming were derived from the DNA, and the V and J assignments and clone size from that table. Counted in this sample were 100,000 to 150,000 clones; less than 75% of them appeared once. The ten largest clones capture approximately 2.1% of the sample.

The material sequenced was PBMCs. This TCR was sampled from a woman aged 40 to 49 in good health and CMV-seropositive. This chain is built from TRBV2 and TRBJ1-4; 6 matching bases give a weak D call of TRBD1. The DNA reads TGTGCCAGCAGTCAAGTGGGGACAAATGAAAAACTGTTTTTT. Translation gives CASSQVGTNEKLFF.